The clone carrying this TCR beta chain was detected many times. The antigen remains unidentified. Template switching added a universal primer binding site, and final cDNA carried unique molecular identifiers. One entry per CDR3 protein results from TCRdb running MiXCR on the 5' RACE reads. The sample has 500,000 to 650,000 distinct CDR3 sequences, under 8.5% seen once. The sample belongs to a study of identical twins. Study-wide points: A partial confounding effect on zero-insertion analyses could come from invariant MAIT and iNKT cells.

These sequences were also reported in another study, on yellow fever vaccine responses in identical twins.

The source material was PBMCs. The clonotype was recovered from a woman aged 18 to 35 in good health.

CDR3 amino acids: CASSYSFDSNYYGYTF. The CDR3 coding sequence is TGTGCCAGCAGTTACTCTTTCGACAGTAACTACTATGGCTACACCTTC. The V gene is TRBV6-5, the J gene TRBJ1-2; possible D gene TRBD1, 5 bases. V shed 0 bases and J shed 3 bases, with 14 bases lying between them. This CDR3 spans 16 amino acids. Germline V gene lookup returns CDR1 MNHEY and CDR2 SVGAGI.